Given below is one TCR beta chain in context. The specificity of this receptor is unknown. The cohort consisted of 600 to 750 healthy bone marrow donors. At the time of sampling, every cohort member was nominally healthy, though immune exposures that went unrecorded were likely present. The donor tested CMV seronegative and was one of the 352 seronegative cohort members. Every donor gave a peripheral blood sample, and the peripheral blood mononuclear cells from that sample were used for TCR beta sequencing. Genomic DNA extraction from the blood cell samples was performed with the Qiagen DNeasy Blood Extraction Kit. This entry is derived from a study of cytomegalovirus exposure and HLA in healthy donors (dated by TCRdb to 2015 to 2018). The study in broad terms: According to an earlier analysis of several hundred of the donors, 200 million or so T cells yielded 100 million or so unique TCR beta sequences and about 280 Gb of sequence data. Approximately 310 gigabases of sequencing data and roughly 81 million unique TCR sequences made up an early release that covered some 640 HLA-typed donors. Of the approximately 400 genotyped donors, around 81% fell in the genetic ancestry cluster associated with self-reported Caucasian donors. The study was designed to test whether signatures of past pathogen exposure could be identified by cataloging public T cell receptors. The study profiled the T cell repertoires of fewer than 850 subjects by immunosequencing and related them to cytomegalovirus serostatus. A separate validation cohort of some 130 different subjects was used in addition to the approximately 610-subject first cohort. To predict cytomegalovirus infection status, the study combined high-throughput TCR immunosequencing, statistical association of individual TCRs with disease status, and machine learning. To study patterns of TCR occurrence, a later analysis re-analyzed previously published TCR beta repertoires from 666 donors and added high-resolution HLA genotyping. In the later analysis, no new phenotypic data were used to find candidate immune exposures; instead, reliance was placed on TCR beta sequences and their occurrence across donors. An earlier analysis of several hundred of the donors applied high-throughput TCR beta sequencing to assess whether each TCR beta V gene segment acted as functional or pseudogenic. Donor age, sex, ethnicity and CMV serostatus were compiled alongside the repertoire data. Genome-wide SNP genotypes for about 65% of the roughly 670 donors were used in a later genetic analysis, which treated that subset as a discovery cohort. Every repertoire in the discovery cohort had been generated on one and the same sequencing platform. Both class I and class II loci were covered by HLA typing, at four-digit resolution. The number of typed donors differed by locus: about 620-640 for A, B, C, DRB1 and DQB1; 500 to 550 for DQA1; over 600 for DPA1; and approximately 450 for DPB1. Because of strong linkage in the cohort, five DR-DQ haplotypes were treated as single units for association and clustering. On average, roughly 250,000 unique TCR beta nucleotide sequences were sequenced per donor among 398 genotyped donors of the cohort, with about 19% of those sequences being non-productive. Study-wide conclusions, independent of this receptor: Several of the top co-occurrence clusters appeared to be linked to parvovirus B19, influenza, CMV and Epstein-Barr virus, according to a later analysis. The cohort was sequenced for TCR beta chains only, and without alpha or paired-chain data the features that could be detected were limited. A later analysis found that HLA-associated TCR beta chains were more clonally expanded and had lower generation probabilities than equally common non-associated chains. A cluster of highly shared sequence variants was judged likely to be a technical artifact of the sequencing pipeline. Because the 87-base-pair reads could not distinguish some IMGT-functional V segments, including TRBV6-2 and TRBV6-3, those segments were excluded. When HLA alleles, especially DR and DQ, strongly co-occurred, TCR associations were difficult to assign to individual alleles. While some public TCRs were present in many individuals, most TCR sequences turned up only very rarely across donors. In vitro tests confirmed that a few of the cytomegalovirus-associated TCR beta chains recognize cytomegalovirus antigens. A further reported finding was that TCR beta sequences accurately predicted the HLA-A and HLA-B alleles for most subjects in the first cohort. In a later analysis, the rate of TCR association differed among HLA loci, with DRB1 alleles having the most associated TCRs and HLA-C alleles having the fewest. The presence/absence analyses assumed that sequencing depth was roughly uniform across donors, and that assumption may not be true. A total of some 180 TCR beta chains were listed by the study as associated with cytomegalovirus. Because counts were too low, about 15 rarely observed V segments, including chromosome 9 orphons, were left out of the earlier analysis of several hundred of the donors. The only immune exposure information available for the cohort was CMV serostatus. Because some donors lacked HLA typing at each locus, the association tests relied only on the typed subset. Compared with the 666-donor mean, donors in an Asian-associated ancestry cluster had fewer N-insertions in productive TCRs, according to a later genetic analysis. In a later genetic analysis, a missense DCLRE1C variant was associated with V-gene and J-gene trimming of TCR beta chains, and the association was replicated in an independent cohort. A later analysis associated about 17,000 TCR beta sequences with specific HLA alleles at a false discovery rate of 0.05. An earlier analysis of 450 to 750 of the donors showed that most TCR beta V segments appeared in productive rearrangements either about 87% or about 30% of the time, which broadly matched IMGT annotations. Correlated functional status among segregating V segments might reflect linkage disequilibrium, but an unknown experimental factor could not be ruled out. In both the original and validation cohorts, the classifier was reported to diagnose cytomegalovirus status with high specificity and sensitivity. The authors suggested that the approach could potentially be extended to other disease states and immunological phenotypes. A later analysis found that most CMV-associated TCR beta chains appeared HLA-restricted, with HLA associations seemingly driven largely by CMV exposure.

The method behind the library was the immunoSEQ multiplex PCR assay. For the multiplex PCR, a mixture combining 60 forward primers for TCR Vbeta segments and 13 reverse primers for TCR Jbeta segments was used. Amplification of the CDR3 region of rearranged TCR beta genes was performed with a multiplex PCR assay on genomic DNA. Amplified TCR beta libraries were sequenced as 87-base-pair reads on the Illumina HiSeq System. Processing in the source paper ran as follows. A later analysis counted about 76 million unique TCR beta chains across the 500 to 850 repertoires, and around 12 million of these chains were shared by at least two donors. A nearest-neighbor algorithm error-corrected the raw reads and collapsed the reads into unique sequences, merging closely related sequences to remove PCR and sequencing errors. CDR3 sequences were aligned to IMGT reference sequences to assign V, D and J gene segments. For a sequence to be retained, a match of at least six nucleotides to both a V gene segment and a J gene segment was required. A rearrangement counted as productive if the CDR3 had no stop codons and remained in frame with V and J, and every other rearrangement counted as non-productive. CDR3 was defined by IMGT convention, running from the second conserved V-encoded cysteine to the conserved J-encoded phenylalanine. In an earlier analysis of just under 600 of the donors, sequences lacking an unambiguous match to a single V gene segment were excluded. An earlier analysis of several hundred of the donors called V segments functional above 56.7% productive rearrangements and segregating when the between-donor standard deviation exceeded 5%. A statistical classification framework was built for diagnosing cytomegalovirus status from the catalog of TCR beta chain sequences. A later analysis assigned V and J genes by comparing TCR nucleotide sequences with IMGT/GENE-DB human TR gene sequences. In a later analysis, CDR3 sequences and most-parsimonious VDJ recombination scenarios were assigned using the TCRdist pipeline. In a later analysis, every TCR beta chain was defined by the combination of its CDR3 amino acid sequence and its V-gene family, and reads without a unique V-gene family were dropped. As a way to deal with suspected cross-contamination and a sequencing artifact, a later analysis dropped under 600 nucleotide sequences that were highly shared and had low generation probability. A later analysis calculated a clonal expansion index for each public chain from normalized within-repertoire ranks of inferred template counts. In a later analysis, generation probabilities were computed with a VDJ recombination model fitted to out-of-frame rearrangements, and the resulting probabilities were checked against IGoR. A later analysis scored TCR-TCR, TCR-HLA and TCR-CMV co-occurrence with hypergeometric tests, applying a repertoire-size bias correction to TCR pairs. To estimate false discovery rates, a later analysis permuted the HLA or CMV assignments 20 times. In a later analysis, co-occurring TCRs were grouped with DBSCAN, and TCRdist sequence similarity was added when clustering was performed within HLA-allele-positive subsets. Repertoires with fewer than 30,000 or more than 120,000 public chains, plus five repertoires with anomalous nucleotide sharing, were excluded from co-occurrence clustering. Sourced from immuneACCESS, this table was stored by TCRdb with only in-frame sequences that have V and J called. A share of the clones is absent; for the studies checked, an unresolved V gene accounts for under half, and the remainder has no known explanation. V and J calls and clone size are copied from that table; D and trimming were computed from the DNA. This sample's listing comprises approximately 110,000 clones. The ten top clones hold roughly 3.5% of the sample.

Trimming costs V 3 bases and J 1 base, and their ends lie 15 bases apart. CDR1 is given as SGHAT and CDR2 as FQNNGV, both from the germline V gene. There are 16 amino acids in the CDR3, from cysteine to phenylalanine inclusive. The only DNA kept is the CDR3, 48 bases in frame from the first base. The rearrangement joined TRBV11-2 to TRBJ1-1, with a weak D call of TRBD1 (5 bases match). The receptor was derived from a man aged 30-40 years in good health and CMV-seronegative. Source material: PBMCs. DNA sequence: TGTGCCAGCAGCTTTTCACAGGCCAAGGGGAACACTGAAGCTTTCTTT. This yields the protein CASSFSQAKGNTEAFF.